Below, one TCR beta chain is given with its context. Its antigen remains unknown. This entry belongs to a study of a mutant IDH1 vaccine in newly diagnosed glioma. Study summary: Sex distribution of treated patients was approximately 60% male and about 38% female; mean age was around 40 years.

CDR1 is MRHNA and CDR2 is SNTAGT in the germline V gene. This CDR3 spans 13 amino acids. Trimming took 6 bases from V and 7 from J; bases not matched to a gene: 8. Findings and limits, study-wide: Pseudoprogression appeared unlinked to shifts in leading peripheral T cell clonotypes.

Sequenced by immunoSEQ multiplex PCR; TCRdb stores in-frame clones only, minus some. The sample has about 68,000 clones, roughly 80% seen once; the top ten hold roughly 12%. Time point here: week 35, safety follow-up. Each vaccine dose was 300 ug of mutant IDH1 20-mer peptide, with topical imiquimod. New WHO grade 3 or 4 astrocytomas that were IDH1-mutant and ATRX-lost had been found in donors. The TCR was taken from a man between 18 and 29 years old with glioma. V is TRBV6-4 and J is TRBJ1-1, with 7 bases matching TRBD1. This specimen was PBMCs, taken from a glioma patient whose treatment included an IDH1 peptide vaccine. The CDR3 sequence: CASSRDSLSEAFF. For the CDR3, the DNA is TGTGCCAGCAGCCGGGACAGCCTAAGTGAAGCTTTCTTT.